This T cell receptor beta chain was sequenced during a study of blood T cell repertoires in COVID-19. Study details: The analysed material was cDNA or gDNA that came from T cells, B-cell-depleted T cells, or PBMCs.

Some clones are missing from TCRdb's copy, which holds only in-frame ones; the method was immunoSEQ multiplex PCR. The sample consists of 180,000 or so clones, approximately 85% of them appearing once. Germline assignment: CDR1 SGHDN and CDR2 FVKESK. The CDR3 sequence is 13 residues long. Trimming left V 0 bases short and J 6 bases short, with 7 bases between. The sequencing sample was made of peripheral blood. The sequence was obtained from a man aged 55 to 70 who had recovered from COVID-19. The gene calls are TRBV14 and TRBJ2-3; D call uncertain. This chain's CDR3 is CASSQDLADTQYF. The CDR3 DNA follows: TGTGCCAGCAGCCAAGACCTCGCGGATACGCAGTATTTT.